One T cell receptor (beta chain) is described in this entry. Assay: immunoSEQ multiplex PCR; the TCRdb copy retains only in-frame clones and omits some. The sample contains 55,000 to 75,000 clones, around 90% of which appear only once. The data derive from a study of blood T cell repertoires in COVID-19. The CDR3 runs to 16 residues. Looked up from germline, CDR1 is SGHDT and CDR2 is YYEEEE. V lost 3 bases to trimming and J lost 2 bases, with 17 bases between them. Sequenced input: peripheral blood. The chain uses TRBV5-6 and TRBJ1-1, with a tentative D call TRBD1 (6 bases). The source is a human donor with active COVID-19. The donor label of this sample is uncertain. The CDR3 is CASSSPTTGINTEAFF. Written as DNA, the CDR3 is TGTGCCAGCAGCTCCCCCACAACAGGGATTAACACTGAAGCTTTCTTT.